The 10 T cell receptor beta chains below come from one sample, sequenced in a study of Ad26.COV2.S vaccination and SARS-CoV-2 variants. The treatment denotes: about 20 received Ad26.COV2.S at low or high dose, single or two shots; 5 received placebo; per-sample allocation not given. Vaccine and placebo recipients were sampled on day 63 after the first injection. TCRdb keeps only in-frame clones here, not all; method: immunoSEQ multiplex PCR. The data hold about 420,000 clones, with around nine tenths observed a single time. The sequencing used peripheral blood, collected in a trial of Ad26.COV2.S vaccine versus placebo. The source is a person between 18 and 65 years old who received the Ad26.COV2.S COVID-19 vaccine or a placebo.

The count of this clone is one. The chain joins TRBV6-2 or TRBV6-3 to TRBJ2-7; maybe TRBD2 (6 bases). This CDR3 spans 16 amino acids. V gave up 5 bases and J gave up 3 bases, with 20 bases separating them. CDR1 is MNHEY and CDR2 is SVGEGT in the germline V gene. CDR3 in amino acids: CASSARVGGSLYEQYF. DNA of the CDR3: TGTGCCAGCAGTGCACGTGTGGGGGGTTCCCTCTACGAGCAGTACTTC.

V is TRBV5-6 and J is TRBJ1-6; no definite D call. The CDR3 has 19 amino acids. V was trimmed by 0 bases and J by 3 bases, leaving 19 bases between them. Germline V lookup: CDR1 SGHDT, CDR2 YYEEEE. CDR3 protein: CASSLGGFEDSYYNSPLHF. The CDR3 region has the DNA TGTGCCAGCAGCTTGGGGGGTTTTGAGGACTCCTACTATAATTCACCCCTCCACTTT.

This chain uses TRBV7-2 with TRBJ2-1; no clear D gene. The V gene's germline CDR1 is SGHTA and CDR2 FQGNSA. Deletions cut 4 bases from V and 0 bases from J, with 10 bases between. CDR3 length equals 15 residues. CDR3 in amino acids: CASSSRTSSYNEQFF. Written as DNA, the CDR3 is TGTGCCAGCAGCTCCCGGACGAGCTCCTACAATGAGCAGTTCTTC.

The chain has TRBV9 and TRBJ2-5; perhaps TRBD2 as D (5 bases). Deletions cut 0 bases from V and 2 bases from J, with 11 bases between. Per the germline V gene, CDR1 is SGDLS and CDR2 is YYNGEE. CDR3 length equals 15 residues. The CDR3 loop is CASSVGVARQETQYF. The DNA of the CDR3 is TGTGCCAGCAGCGTAGGAGTAGCGCGACAAGAGACCCAGTACTTC.

The chain couples TRBV5-1 to TRBJ2-3, with D possibly being TRBD2 (7 bases). The V gene lost 4 bases and the J gene lost 5 bases, with 20 bases spanning the gap. From germline, CDR1 is SGHRS and CDR2 YFSETQ. This CDR3 spans 16 amino acids. The CDR3 is CASSPLEGGPGDTQYF. DNA of the CDR3: TGCGCCAGCAGCCCCCTAGAGGGGGGGCCAGGAGATACGCAGTATTTT.

This clone was recorded only once. J is TRBJ1-6 and V is TRBV5-6, with D unresolved. Trimming took 0 bases from V and 2 from J, leaving 6 bases between them. The CDR3 loop spans 15 amino acids. The germline V gene has CDR1 SGHDT and CDR2 YYEEEE. CDR3 in DNA: TGTGCCAGCAGCTTGGGGCAGACCTATAATTCACCCCTCCACTTT. This sequence encodes CASSLGQTYNSPLHF.

This chain links TRBV11-2 with TRBJ2-7, with 8 bases matching TRBD1. The CDR3 sequence is 17 residues long. Germline-derived CDR1 and CDR2 are SGHAT and FQNNGV. Germline trimming cut 3 bases from V and 0 bases from J; bases unmatched to any gene: 10. CDR3 DNA: TGTGCCAGCAGCTTTGCCAGGGGGCTACTCACCTCCTACGAGCAGTACTTC. Amino acid sequence: CASSFARGLLTSYEQYF. Filled out from reference TRBV11-2 and TRBJ2-7, the complete variable domain reads EAGVAQSPRYKIIEKRQSVAFWCNPISGHATLYWYQQILGQGPKLLIQFQNNGVVDDSQLPKDRFSAERLKGVDSTLKIQPAKLEDSAVYLCASSFARGLLTSYEQYFGPGTRLTVT.

This chain links TRBV4-3 with TRBJ2-7; D is ambiguous. V was clipped by 2 bases and J by 3 bases, with 17 bases between them. The CDR3 consists of 16 residues. Germline-derived CDR1 and CDR2 are LGHNA and YSLEER. CDR3 sequence reads: CASSQYPLPGLYEQYF. CDR3 sequence (DNA): TGCGCCAGCAGCCAATATCCCCTCCCTGGTCTCTACGAGCAGTACTTC.

This rearrangement joins TRBV10-3 to TRBJ2-2; TRBD2 might be the D (6 bases). Germline CDR1 is ENHRY and CDR2 is SYGVKD. V was cut by 0 bases and J by 1 base, with 9 bases left in between. The CDR3 spans 16 residues. CDR3 amino acids: CAISESRRGNTGELFF. The CDR3 coding sequence is TGTGCCATCAGTGAGTCGAGGAGGGGGAACACCGGGGAGCTGTTTTTT.

The chain links TRBV7-2 to TRBJ2-7; D might be TRBD2 (5 bases). The V gene lost 2 bases and the J gene lost 0 bases, with 11 bases spanning the gap. CDR3 length: 15 residues. Germline values: CDR1 SGHTA, CDR2 FQGNSA. CDR3 DNA sequence: TGTGCCAGCAGCTTAAAAGGCGGGTCCTCCTACGAGCAGTACTTC. Translation gives CASSLKGGSSYEQYF.